This section outlines one TCR beta chain sequence together with its context. Its antigen is not identified. V lost 5 bases and J 9 bases, leaving 2 bases between the germline ends. Germline V CDR1 and CDR2: SGHRS, YFSETQ. The CDR3 extends over 9 amino acids. The sort gate was single viable CD3+CD4+CD8-CD45RO+ cells for memory CD4+ T cells. CMV serostatus came from serum IgG against pp150, pp28, p38, p52. Total CD4+ T cells were enriched by CD4 positive selection. The sample is drawn from a study of memory CD4+ T cells and cytomegalovirus serostatus. Across the whole study: Donors were healthy Belgian adults, several CMV seropositive and around 23 seronegative. The study, taken as a whole, reports: Of 150 to 200 reported CMV TCRbeta sequences, roughly 70 were found in memory CD4+ repertoires.

TCRdb's table, derived via immunoSEQ multiplex PCR, lists solely in-frame clones and lacks some. The sample lists approximately 44,000 clones; 60% to 85% were seen once. Sample: memory CD4+ T cells from blood. V gene TRBV5-1 combines with J gene TRBJ1-4, with D uncertain. This receptor was taken from an adult in good health and CMV-seronegative. This chain's CDR3 is CASRKKLFF. The CDR3 DNA is TGCGCCAGCAGGAAAAAACTGTTTTTT.